The 4 T cell receptor beta chains in this list originate from one sample, sequenced in a study of blood T cell repertoires in COVID-19 (TCRdb year 2020). Libraries were made using the immunoSEQ multiplex PCR assay. The table was pulled from immuneACCESS by TCRdb, which kept in-frame rearrangements only. Such tables lose some clones; where checked, under half of the loss comes from unresolved V genes, and the rest has no known cause. Present in this sample are about 160,000 clones, approximately 84% of which were seen just once. The top ten clones comprise roughly 2% of the sample. The sample taken for sequencing was peripheral blood. All receptors come from a man aged 65-85 years with acute or convalescent COVID-19.

The chain uses TRBV6-5 and TRBJ1-4; D ambiguous. V lost 8 bases, J lost 0 bases, and 7 bases lay in between. There are 13 residues in the CDR3. CDR1 and CDR2 from the germline V gene are MNHEY and SVGAGI. This CDR3 reads CASRSPTNEKLFF. The CDR3, as DNA: TGTGCCAGCCGGTCACCAACTAATGAAAAACTGTTTTTT.

The chain is built from TRBV5-1 and TRBJ2-7; 9 bases line up with TRBD1. The CDR3 contains 15 residues. CDR1 is SGHRS, CDR2 YFSETQ, per germline. Germline trimming cut 0 bases from V and 3 bases from J; bases unmatched to any gene: 4. CDR3 DNA: TGCGCCAGCAGCTTGGCGGCGGGACAGGGCTACGAGCAGTACTTC. Translation: CASSLAAGQGYEQYF.

The chain couples TRBV5-4 to TRBJ2-3; 10 bases are shared with TRBD2. The CDR3 contains 16 residues. V lost 3 bases to trimming and J lost 5 bases; unmatched junction nucleotides: 9. In germline, CDR1 is SGHNT, CDR2 YYREEE (reference sequence). The CDR3, as DNA: TGTGCCAGCAGCTATTCATCTAGCGGGGGTAGAGATACGCAGTATTTT. This translates into CASSYSSSGGRDTQYF.

The gene calls are TRBV7-6 and TRBJ2-7, with 9 bases matching TRBD1. This CDR3 spans 13 amino acids. V was clipped by 5 bases and J by 3 bases; unmatched bases: 2. Germline CDR1 is SGHVS and CDR2 is FNYEAQ. CDR3 bases: TGTGCCAGCAGCCGGGGACAGGGCTACGAGCAGTACTTC. Amino acids: CASSRGQGYEQYF.